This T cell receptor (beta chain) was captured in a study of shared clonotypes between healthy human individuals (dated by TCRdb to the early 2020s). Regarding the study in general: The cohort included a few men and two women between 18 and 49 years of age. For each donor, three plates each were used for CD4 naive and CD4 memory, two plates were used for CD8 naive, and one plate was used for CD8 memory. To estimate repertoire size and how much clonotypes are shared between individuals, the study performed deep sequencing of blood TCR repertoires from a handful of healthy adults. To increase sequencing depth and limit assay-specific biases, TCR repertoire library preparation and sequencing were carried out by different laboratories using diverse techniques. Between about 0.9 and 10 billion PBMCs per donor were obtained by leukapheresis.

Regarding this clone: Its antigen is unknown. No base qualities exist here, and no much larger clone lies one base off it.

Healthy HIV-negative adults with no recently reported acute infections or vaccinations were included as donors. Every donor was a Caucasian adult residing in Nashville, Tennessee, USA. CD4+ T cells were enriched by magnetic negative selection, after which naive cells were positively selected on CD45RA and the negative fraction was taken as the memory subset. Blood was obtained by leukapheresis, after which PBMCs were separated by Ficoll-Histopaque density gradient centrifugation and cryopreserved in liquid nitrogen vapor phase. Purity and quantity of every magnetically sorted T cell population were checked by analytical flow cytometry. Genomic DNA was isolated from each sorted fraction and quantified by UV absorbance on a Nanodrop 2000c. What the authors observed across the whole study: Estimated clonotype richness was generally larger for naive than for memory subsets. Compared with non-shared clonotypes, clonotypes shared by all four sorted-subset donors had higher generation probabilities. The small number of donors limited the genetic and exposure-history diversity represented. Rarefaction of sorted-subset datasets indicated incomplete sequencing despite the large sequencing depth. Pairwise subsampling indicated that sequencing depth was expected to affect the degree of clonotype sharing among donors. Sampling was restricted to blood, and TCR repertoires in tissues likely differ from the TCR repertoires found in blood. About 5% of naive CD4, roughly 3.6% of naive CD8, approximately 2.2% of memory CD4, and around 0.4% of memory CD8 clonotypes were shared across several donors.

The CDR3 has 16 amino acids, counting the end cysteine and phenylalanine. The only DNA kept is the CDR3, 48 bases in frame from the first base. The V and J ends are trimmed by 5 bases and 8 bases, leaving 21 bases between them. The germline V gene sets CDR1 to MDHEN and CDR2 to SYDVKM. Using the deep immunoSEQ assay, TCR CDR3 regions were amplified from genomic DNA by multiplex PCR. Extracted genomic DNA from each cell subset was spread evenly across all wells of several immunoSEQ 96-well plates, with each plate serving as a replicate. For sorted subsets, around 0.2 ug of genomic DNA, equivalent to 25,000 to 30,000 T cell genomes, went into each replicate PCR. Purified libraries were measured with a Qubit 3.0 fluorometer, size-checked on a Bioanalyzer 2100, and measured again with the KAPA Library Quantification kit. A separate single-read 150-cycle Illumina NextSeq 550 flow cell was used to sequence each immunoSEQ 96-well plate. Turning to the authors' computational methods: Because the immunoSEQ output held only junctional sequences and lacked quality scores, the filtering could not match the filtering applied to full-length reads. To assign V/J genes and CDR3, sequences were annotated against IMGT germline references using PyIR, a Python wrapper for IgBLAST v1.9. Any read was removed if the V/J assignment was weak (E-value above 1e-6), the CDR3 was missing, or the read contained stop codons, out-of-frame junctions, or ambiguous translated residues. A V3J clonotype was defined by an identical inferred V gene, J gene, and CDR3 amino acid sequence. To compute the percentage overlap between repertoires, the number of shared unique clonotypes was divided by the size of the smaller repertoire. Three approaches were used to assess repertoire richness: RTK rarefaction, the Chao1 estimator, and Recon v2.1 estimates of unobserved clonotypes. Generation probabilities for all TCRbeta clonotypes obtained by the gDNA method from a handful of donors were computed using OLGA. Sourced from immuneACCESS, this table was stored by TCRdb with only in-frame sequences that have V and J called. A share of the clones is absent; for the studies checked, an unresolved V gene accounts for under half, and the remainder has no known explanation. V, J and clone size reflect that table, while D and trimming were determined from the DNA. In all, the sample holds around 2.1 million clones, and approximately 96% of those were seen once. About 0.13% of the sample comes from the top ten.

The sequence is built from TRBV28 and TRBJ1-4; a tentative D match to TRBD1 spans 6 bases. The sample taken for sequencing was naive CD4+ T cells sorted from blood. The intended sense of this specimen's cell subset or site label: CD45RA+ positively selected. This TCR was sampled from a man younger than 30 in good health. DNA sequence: TGTGCCAGCAGTCCTTTAGGGGACACGAGGGGGGAAAAACTGTTTTTT. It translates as CASSPLGDTRGEKLFF.